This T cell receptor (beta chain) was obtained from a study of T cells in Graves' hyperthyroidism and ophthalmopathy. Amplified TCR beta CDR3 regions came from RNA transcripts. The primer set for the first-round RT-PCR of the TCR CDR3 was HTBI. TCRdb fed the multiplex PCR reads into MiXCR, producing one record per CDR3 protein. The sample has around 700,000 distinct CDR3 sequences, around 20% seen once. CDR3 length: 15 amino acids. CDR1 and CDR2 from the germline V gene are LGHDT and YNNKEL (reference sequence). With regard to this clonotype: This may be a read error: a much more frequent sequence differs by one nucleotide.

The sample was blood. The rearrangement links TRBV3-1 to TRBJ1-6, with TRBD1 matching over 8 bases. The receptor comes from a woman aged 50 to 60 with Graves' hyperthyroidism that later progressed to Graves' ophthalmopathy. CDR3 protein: CASSRTTGVNSPLNF. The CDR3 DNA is TGTGCCAGCAGCCGAACGACAGGGGTAAATTCACCCCTCAACTTT.